A single sample is the source of the 19 T cell receptor beta chains below, sequenced in a study of lymphopenia after photon versus proton radiotherapy. Measured with immunoSEQ multiplex PCR; TCRdb has only the in-frame clones, and not every one. The repertoire holds 25,000 to 30,000 clones, with 85% to 90% as singletons. This sample comprised peripheral blood, obtained from a patient treated with proton-based radiotherapy. The receptors originated from a woman aged 55-69 years with cholangiocarcinoma. Some clones in this sample may be carry-over from other donors' samples.

The V and J genes are TRBV7-3 and TRBJ2-3, with 8 bases that match TRBD2. CDR1 and CDR2 from the germline V gene are SGHTA and FQGTGA. The CDR3 runs to 15 residues. V gave up 4 bases and J gave up 2 bases; unmatched junction bases: 5. CDR3 in amino acids: CASSSSGGATDTQYF. The CDR3 region has the DNA TGTGCCAGCAGCTCGTCCGGGGGGGCCACAGATACGCAGTATTTT.

V is TRBV6-6 and J is TRBJ2-3; possible D gene TRBD1, 6 bases. With 5 bases removed from V and 1 base from J, the gap between germline ends came to 13 bases. The CDR3 consists of 15 residues. Germline-derived CDR1 and CDR2 are MNHNY and SVGAGI (reference sequence). CDR3 coding DNA: TGTGCCAGCAGTGAGGGGGAGCACGGCACAGATACGCAGTATTTT. This gives the protein CASSEGEHGTDTQYF.

This sequence joins TRBV18 and TRBJ2-7; 8 positions match TRBD1. Germline V CDR1 and CDR2: KGHSH, LQKENI. The CDR3 totals 15 residues. The ends lost 3 bases at V and 0 bases at J; junction bases unmatched: 4. The CDR3 sequence: CASSPLGTGSYEQYF. The CDR3 nucleotides read TGTGCCAGCTCACCCCTCGGGACAGGCTCCTACGAGCAGTACTTC.

The genes are TRBV7-3 and TRBJ2-2, with D possibly matching TRBD2 (6 bases). This CDR3 has 15 amino acids. Looked up from germline, CDR1 is SGHTA and CDR2 is FQGTGA. Trimming pared 3 bases from V and 5 bases from J, leaving 13 bases between. The CDR3: CASSFFAGSTGELFF. The CDR3 nucleotides are TGTGCCAGCAGCTTTTTCGCGGGATCGACCGGGGAGCTGTTTTTT.

The CDR3 bases are TGCGCCAGCAGCCAAGGAGGAGGGGACTATGGCTACACCTTC. It codes for CASSQGGGDYGYTF. The chain is built from TRBV4-1 and TRBJ1-2; D perhaps matches TRBD1 (5 bases). This CDR3 comprises 14 residues. The V end lost 1 base, the J end lost 3 bases, and 9 bases lay between the germline ends. The germline CDR1 and CDR2 sequences are MGHRA and YSYEKL.

This chain joins TRBV27 and TRBJ1-1, with D perhaps TRBD1 (6 bases). Germline assignment: CDR1 MNHEY and CDR2 SMNVEV (reference sequence). V lost 0 bases, J lost 1 base, and 15 bases lay in between. The CDR3 runs 17 residues. The CDR3 is CASSLSTGQRRNTEAFF. The CDR3 DNA reads as TGTGCCAGCAGTTTATCGACCGGACAGCGCAGGAACACTGAAGCTTTCTTT.

This clone is a singleton in its sample. V gene TRBV4-2 combines with J gene TRBJ2-6, with 10 nucleotides matching TRBD1. The germline gives CDR1 LGHNA, CDR2 YNFKEQ. This CDR3 region has 18 residues. V shed 3 bases and J 0 bases; nucleotides not matched to a gene: 5. The CDR3 DNA follows: TGTGCCAGCAGCCATGGGGACAGGGGAGCCTCTGGGGCCAACGTCCTGACTTTC. It is translated as CASSHGDRGASGANVLTF.

The rearrangement joins TRBV18 to TRBJ2-4; the match to TRBD1 covers 7 bases. This CDR3 contains 17 residues. Germline CDR1 reads KGHSH; CDR2 reads LQKENI. V trimming: 3 bases; J trimming: 3 bases; junction bases outside the gene matches: 11. The DNA for the CDR3 is TGTGCCAGCTCACCCGCAACAGGGGTCTTGGACAAAAACATTCAGTACTTC. Its protein product is CASSPATGVLDKNIQYF.

The chain employs TRBV10-1 and TRBJ2-3; 10 positions agree with TRBD2. The CDR3 consists of 16 residues. The V gene end was trimmed by 2 bases and the J gene end by 6 bases; junction bases not matched to a gene: 8. CDR1 and CDR2 (germline): WNHNN, SYGVQD (reference sequence). This chain's CDR3 is CASSEQLAGAPDTQYF. The DNA for the CDR3 is TGCGCCAGCAGTGAGCAGCTAGCGGGAGCACCTGATACGCAGTATTTT.

The chain links TRBV11-2 to TRBJ2-7, with D possibly matching TRBD1 (6 bases). Between the trimmed V and J ends, which lost 5 bases and 6 bases, there was a span of 17 bases. This CDR3 contains 14 residues. Germline CDR1 and CDR2: SGHAT and FQNNGV. The CDR3: CASSRRGTSGEQYF. The DNA of the CDR3 is TGTGCCAGCAGCCGAAGAGGGACATCGGGCGAGCAGTACTTC.

This CDR3 is CASTRLIVQETQYF. As DNA, the CDR3 is TGTGCCAGCACACGTTTGATCGTTCAAGAGACCCAGTACTTC. The V gene is TRBV2, the J gene TRBJ2-5; D gene unclear. V dropped 7 bases and J dropped 2 bases, with 14 bases sitting between them. The germline gives CDR1 SNHLY, CDR2 FYNNEI. This CDR3 has 14 residues. Looking up the rest from reference TRBV2 and TRBJ2-5 gives the full variable domain: EPEVTQTPSHQVTQMGQEVILRCVPISNHLYFYWYRQILGQKVEFLVSFYNNEISEKSEIFDDQFSVERPDGSNFTLKIRSTKLEDSAMYFCASTRLIVQETQYFGPGTRLLVL.

The chain couples TRBV9 to TRBJ2-5; a weak D match, TRBD2 (6 bases). V was cut by 2 bases and J by 5 bases, with 10 bases left in between. Germline CDR1 SGDLS, CDR2 YYNGEE. There are 13 residues in the CDR3. This chain's CDR3 is CASSVGDWETQYF. The CDR3 DNA is TGTGCCAGCAGCGTGGGGGACTGGGAGACCCAGTACTTC.

The genes are TRBV7-9 and TRBJ2-7; 10 positions match TRBD1. After removal of 5 bases from V and 5 bases from J, the junction contained 6 bases not matched to a gene. The CDR3 totals 14 residues. The germline CDR1 and CDR2 sequences are SEHNR and FQNEAQ (reference sequence). CDR3 DNA sequence: TGTGCCAGCAGCATGACAGGGGGCAGAAACGAGCAGTACTTC. It is translated as CASSMTGGRNEQYF.

V and J are TRBV7-6 and TRBJ1-4, with 11 bases aligning to TRBD1. Trimming cost V 5 bases and J 1 base; bases outside gene matches: 3. Germline assignment: CDR1 SGHVS and CDR2 FNYEAQ. The CDR3 loop spans 16 amino acids. The CDR3 region is CASSGQGAGTNEKLFF. In DNA, the CDR3 is TGTGCCAGCAGCGGACAGGGGGCAGGAACTAATGAAAAACTGTTTTTT.

The chain recombines TRBV5-6 with TRBJ2-7; D unclear. There are 12 residues in the CDR3. Germline-derived CDR1 and CDR2 are SGHDT and YYEEEE. The V end was cut by 1 base, the J end by 5 bases, with 7 bases between. CDR3 DNA sequence: TGTGCCAGCAGCTTGCTAGGTGACGAGCAGTACTTC. Translated, it gives CASSLLGDEQYF.

The chain couples TRBV4-3 to TRBJ2-7; 9 nucleotides agree with TRBD1. V trimming: 4 bases; J trimming: 2 bases; junction bases outside the gene matches: 6. The CDR3 sequence is 15 residues long. In germline, CDR1 is LGHNA, CDR2 YSLEER. This CDR3 reads CASSRAGTGTYEQYF. The DNA of the CDR3 is TGCGCCAGCAGCCGTGCCGGGACAGGGACCTACGAGCAGTACTTC.

The V gene is TRBV6-5, the J gene TRBJ1-4; tentatively, D is TRBD1 (5 bases). With 0 bases removed from V and 14 bases from J, the gap between germline ends came to 16 bases. Germline loops: CDR1 MNHEY, CDR2 SVGAGI. The CDR3 is made up of 14 amino acids. The CDR3 is CASSYSEVGKGLFF. The CDR3 DNA follows: TGTGCCAGCAGTTACTCAGAGGTGGGGAAGGGGCTGTTTTTT.

The chain is built from TRBV5-6 and TRBJ2-1; D remains ambiguous. The germline CDR1 and CDR2 sequences are SGHDT and YYEEEE. The CDR3 length is 12 residues. V shed 0 bases and J shed 3 bases, with 1 base lying between them. CDR3 nucleotides: TGTGCCAGCAGCTTGGACTACAATGAGCAGTTCTTC. It yields the protein CASSLDYNEQFF.

The rearrangement uses TRBV15 and TRBJ1-1; D is perhaps TRBD1 (5 bases). The CDR3 totals 16 residues. Trimming took off 0 bases at V and 4 bases at J, with 15 bases between the two ends. From germline, CDR1 is LNHNV and CDR2 YYDKDF (reference sequence). The CDR3 spells CATSRDTTELGTEAFF. The CDR3 DNA reads as TGTGCCACCAGCAGAGACACGACAGAACTGGGCACTGAAGCTTTCTTT.